The rows below give T cell receptor beta chains drawn from one sample of a study of cytomegalovirus exposure and HLA in healthy donors. Clones were read by immunoSEQ multiplex PCR, and TCRdb kept only the in-frame ones, dropping some. The sample holds about 150,000 clones, about 85% seen once. Sequencing input: PBMCs. The receptors stem from a human donor in good health. The CDR3 runs from the conserved cysteine through the conserved F or W. D genes are given only for firm matches. Part of the rows lack a size; the others show once, few, many or a class for expanded clones.

clone_size: once; v_call: TRBV7-2; j_call: TRBJ1-1; d_call: NA; cdr3_aa: CASSLGRVSEAFF; cdr3_nt: TGTGCCAGCAGCTTAGGTCGGGTCAGTGAAGCTTTCTTT
clone_size: NA; v_call: TRBV7-8; j_call: TRBJ2-1; d_call: TRBD1; cdr3_aa: CASSPSGQGIHEQFF; cdr3_nt: TGTGCCAGCAGCCCATCGGGACAGGGTATACATGAGCAGTTCTTC
clone_size: NA; v_call: TRBV18; j_call: TRBJ2-7; d_call: NA; cdr3_aa: CASSPSTGSYEQYF; cdr3_nt: TGTGCCAGCTCACCCTCGACTGGGAGTTACGAGCAGTACTTC
clone_size: NA; v_call: TRBV5-8; j_call: TRBJ1-2; d_call: NA; cdr3_aa: CASSPRGFAGYTF; cdr3_nt: TGTGCCAGCAGCCCCCGGGGGTTCGCTGGCTACACCTTC
clone_size: few; v_call: TRBV19; j_call: TRBJ2-5; d_call: TRBD1; cdr3_aa: CASSIPGTGQETQYF; cdr3_nt: TGTGCCAGTAGTATACCGGGGACAGGCCAAGAGACCCAGTACTTC
clone_size: NA; v_call: TRBV28; j_call: TRBJ2-7; d_call: NA; cdr3_aa: CASSFEREQYF; cdr3_nt: TGTGCCAGCAGTTTTGAGCGAGAGCAGTACTTC
clone_size: NA; v_call: TRBV4-1; j_call: TRBJ2-1; d_call: NA; cdr3_aa: CASSQPTEHYYNEQFF; cdr3_nt: TGCGCCAGCAGCCAACCCACCGAACATTACTACAATGAGCAGTTCTTC
clone_size: NA; v_call: TRBV28; j_call: TRBJ1-2; d_call: NA; cdr3_aa: CASSLMSDGYTF; cdr3_nt: TGTGCCAGCAGTTTAATGTCTGATGGCTACACCTTC
clone_size: NA; v_call: TRBV5-6; j_call: TRBJ2-5; d_call: TRBD2; cdr3_aa: CASSLWGGGETQYF; cdr3_nt: TGTGCCAGCAGCCTGTGGGGGGGAGGGGAGACCCAGTACTTC
clone_size: NA; v_call: TRBV6-1; j_call: TRBJ2-7; d_call: NA; cdr3_aa: CASSEVTSIIYEQYF; cdr3_nt: TGTGCCAGCAGTGAAGTCACTAGTATTATCTACGAGCAGTACTTC
clone_size: NA; v_call: TRBV12-5; j_call: TRBJ2-7; d_call: NA; cdr3_aa: CASGPDSTYEQYF; cdr3_nt: TGTGCTAGTGGTCCGGACAGTACCTACGAGCAGTACTTC
clone_size: NA; v_call: TRBV19; j_call: TRBJ2-1; d_call: TRBD1; cdr3_aa: CASSNDRASYNEQFF; cdr3_nt: TGTGCCAGTTCTAACGACAGGGCCTCCTACAATGAGCAGTTCTTC
clone_size: NA; v_call: TRBV5-4; j_call: TRBJ2-7; d_call: TRBD2; cdr3_aa: CASSLGGVTSPLEQYF; cdr3_nt: TGTGCCAGCAGCTTGGGGGGTGTGACTAGCCCGCTCGAGCAGTACTTC
clone_size: NA; v_call: TRBV15; j_call: TRBJ2-7; d_call: NA; cdr3_aa: CATSRPYRAEQYF; cdr3_nt: TGTGCCACCAGCAGACCTTACAGGGCCGAGCAGTACTTC
clone_size: NA; v_call: TRBV28; j_call: TRBJ2-7; d_call: NA; cdr3_aa: CASSFSYEQYF; cdr3_nt: TGTGCCAGCAGTTTCAGCTACGAGCAGTACTTC
clone_size: few; v_call: TRBV27; j_call: TRBJ1-2; d_call: TRBD1; cdr3_aa: CASSHLPPDRTGGYTF; cdr3_nt: TGTGCCAGCAGTCACCTGCCCCCGGACAGGACGGGAGGCTACACCTTC
clone_size: few; v_call: TRBV19; j_call: TRBJ1-1; d_call: NA; cdr3_aa: CASKMRGNTEAFF; cdr3_nt: TGTGCCAGCAAGATGCGAGGGAACACTGAAGCTTTCTTT
clone_size: NA; v_call: TRBV6-5; j_call: TRBJ2-7; d_call: NA; cdr3_aa: CASSYGEHVNEQYF; cdr3_nt: TGTGCCAGCAGTTACGGTGAACACGTCAACGAGCAGTACTTC
clone_size: once; v_call: TRBV11-2; j_call: TRBJ2-7; d_call: NA; cdr3_aa: CASTKDIAYEQYF; cdr3_nt: TGTGCCAGCACGAAGGACATTGCCTACGAGCAGTACTTC
clone_size: NA; v_call: TRBV7-3; j_call: TRBJ2-2; d_call: NA; cdr3_aa: CASSPRTGRGTGELFF; cdr3_nt: TGTGCCAGCAGTCCGCGGACAGGGAGGGGGACCGGGGAGCTGTTTTTT
clone_size: NA; v_call: TRBV6-1; j_call: TRBJ2-3; d_call: NA; cdr3_aa: CASSDQVYTDTQYF; cdr3_nt: TGTGCCAGCAGTGACCAGGTTTACACAGATACGCAGTATTTT
clone_size: NA; v_call: TRBV14; j_call: TRBJ2-1; d_call: TRBD1; cdr3_aa: CASSRPTGATYNEQFF; cdr3_nt: TGTGCCAGCAGCCGTCCGACAGGGGCAACCTACAATGAGCAGTTCTTC
clone_size: NA; v_call: TRBV27; j_call: TRBJ2-5; d_call: TRBD1; cdr3_aa: CASRNRGQETQYF; cdr3_nt: TGTGCCAGCAGAAACAGGGGGCAAGAGACCCAGTACTTC
clone_size: NA; v_call: TRBV6-5; j_call: TRBJ1-6; d_call: TRBD1; cdr3_aa: CASSYSGQGLSPLHF; cdr3_nt: TGTGCCAGCAGTTACTCGGGACAGGGGCTTTCACCCCTCCACTTT
clone_size: NA; v_call: TRBV5-8; j_call: TRBJ2-6; d_call: NA; cdr3_aa: CASSASTGTLSGANVLTF; cdr3_nt: TGTGCCAGCAGCGCTTCGACAGGGACTCTCTCTGGGGCCAACGTCCTGACTTTC
clone_size: NA; v_call: TRBV6-1; j_call: TRBJ2-2; d_call: NA; cdr3_aa: CASTGGGDTGELFF; cdr3_nt: TGTGCCAGCACAGGAGGGGGCGACACCGGGGAGCTGTTTTTT
clone_size: NA; v_call: TRBV15; j_call: TRBJ1-1; d_call: NA; cdr3_aa: CATSRVGRNTEAFF; cdr3_nt: TGTGCCACCAGCAGAGTTGGGCGGAACACTGAAGCTTTCTTT
clone_size: NA; v_call: TRBV27; j_call: TRBJ1-1; d_call: NA; cdr3_aa: CASKRGRNTEAFF; cdr3_nt: TGTGCCAGCAAGCGGGGAAGGAACACTGAAGCTTTCTTT
clone_size: NA; v_call: TRBV7-3; j_call: TRBJ2-5; d_call: TRBD2; cdr3_aa: CASSSGTRAETQYF; cdr3_nt: TGTGCCAGCAGCTCCGGGACTAGGGCAGAGACCCAGTACTTC
clone_size: NA; v_call: TRBV14; j_call: TRBJ2-5; d_call: NA; cdr3_aa: CASSQDVGEIAETQYF; cdr3_nt: TGTGCCAGCAGCCAAGATGTAGGAGAAATTGCTGAGACCCAGTACTTC
clone_size: NA; v_call: TRBV4-2; j_call: TRBJ2-1; d_call: NA; cdr3_aa: CASSQGIIGMGRDDEQFF; cdr3_nt: TGTGCCAGCAGCCAAGGAATCATCGGGATGGGCCGTGACGATGAGCAGTTCTTC
clone_size: NA; v_call: TRBV18; j_call: TRBJ2-2; d_call: TRBD1; cdr3_aa: CASSPVGTGANTGELFF; cdr3_nt: TGTGCCAGCTCACCAGTAGGGACAGGGGCAAACACCGGGGAGCTGTTTTTT
clone_size: NA; v_call: TRBV5-1; j_call: TRBJ2-7; d_call: NA; cdr3_aa: CASSLDTYEQYF; cdr3_nt: TGCGCCAGCAGCCTAGATACCTACGAGCAGTACTTC
clone_size: NA; v_call: TRBV15; j_call: TRBJ2-7; d_call: NA; cdr3_aa: CATSRDHGILEQYF; cdr3_nt: TGTGCCACCAGCAGAGATCACGGGATTTTGGAGCAGTACTTC
clone_size: NA; v_call: TRBV28; j_call: TRBJ2-3; d_call: NA; cdr3_aa: CASSFVRTDTQYF; cdr3_nt: TGTGCCAGCAGTTTCGTCCGGACAGATACGCAGTATTTT
clone_size: once; v_call: TRBV6-6; j_call: TRBJ2-1; d_call: TRBD1; cdr3_aa: CASGDRSREQFF; cdr3_nt: TGTGCCAGCGGGGACAGAAGTCGTGAGCAGTTCTTC
clone_size: NA; v_call: TRBV5-6; j_call: TRBJ2-1; d_call: TRBD2; cdr3_aa: CASSSGLAGNEQFF; cdr3_nt: TGTGCCAGCAGCTCAGGACTAGCCGGCAATGAGCAGTTCTTC
clone_size: NA; v_call: TRBV6-5; j_call: TRBJ2-1; d_call: NA; cdr3_aa: CASSYHRERFNEQFF; cdr3_nt: TGTGCCAGCAGTTACCACCGGGAGCGCTTCAATGAGCAGTTCTTC
clone_size: NA; v_call: TRBV5-1; j_call: TRBJ2-3; d_call: TRBD2; cdr3_aa: CASSFANTLAGGPADTQYF; cdr3_nt: TGCGCCAGCAGCTTCGCCAACACCCTAGCGGGGGGGCCCGCAGATACGCAGTATTTT
clone_size: few; v_call: TRBV5-4; j_call: TRBJ1-2; d_call: NA; cdr3_aa: CASSLDQGSAGYTF; cdr3_nt: TGTGCCAGCAGCTTGGATCAGGGGTCCGCTGGCTACACCTTC
clone_size: NA; v_call: TRBV7-9; j_call: TRBJ1-2; d_call: NA; cdr3_aa: CASSSTSGRTNYGYTF; cdr3_nt: TGTGCCAGCAGCTCAACCTCAGGAAGAACTAACTATGGCTACACCTTC
clone_size: NA; v_call: TRBV5-1; j_call: TRBJ2-1; d_call: TRBD2; cdr3_aa: CASSTRLAGATQFF; cdr3_nt: TGCGCCAGCAGCACGCGACTAGCGGGGGCCACGCAGTTCTTC
clone_size: NA; v_call: TRBV30; j_call: TRBJ1-5; d_call: TRBD1; cdr3_aa: CAWGQGVDQPQHF; cdr3_nt: TGTGCCTGGGGACAGGGGGTCGATCAGCCCCAGCATTTT
clone_size: NA; v_call: TRBV5-5; j_call: TRBJ1-2; d_call: NA; cdr3_aa: CASSLQGSGGYTF; cdr3_nt: TGTGCCAGCAGCCTACAGGGTTCAGGAGGCTACACCTTC
clone_size: NA; v_call: TRBV6-6; j_call: TRBJ2-7; d_call: TRBD1; cdr3_aa: CASTLQTGSEQYF; cdr3_nt: TGTGCCAGCACCCTACAGACAGGGTCCGAGCAGTACTTC
clone_size: NA; v_call: TRBV6-5; j_call: TRBJ1-2; d_call: NA; cdr3_aa: CASRTNLQGYGYPF; cdr3_nt: TGTGCCAGCAGAACCAACCTTCAGGGCTATGGCTACCCCTTC